The 9 T cell receptor beta chains below all came from one sample that was sequenced in a study of blood T cell repertoires in COVID-19. Sequencing was performed with immunoSEQ multiplex PCR; in TCRdb, only in-frame clones are kept and a portion is missing. The sample has about 240,000 clones; around 90% are singletons. The sequencing input was peripheral blood. The receptors originated from a man aged 55 to 69 who had recovered from COVID-19.

This chain connects TRBV29-1 to TRBJ2-7, with D possibly being TRBD2 (5 bases). The CDR3 length is 11 residues. V was trimmed by 4 bases and J by 5 bases, leaving 9 bases between them. The germline gives CDR1 SQVTM, CDR2 ANQGSEA. The CDR3 loop is CSVAEDDEQYV. CDR3 nucleotide sequence: TGCAGCGTTGCGGAGGATGACGAGCAGTACGTC.

The V gene is TRBV5-1, the J gene TRBJ1-4; 7 bases match TRBD1. The V gene's germline CDR1 is SGHRS and CDR2 YFSETQ. CDR3 length: 14 residues. With 2 bases clipped from V and 3 bases from J, the junction kept 1 base outside the gene matches. CDR3: CASSLGQANEKLFF. CDR3 nucleotide sequence: TGCGCCAGCAGCTTAGGACAGGCTAATGAAAAACTGTTTTTT.

The chain has TRBV5-1 and TRBJ2-7; 7 bases match TRBD1. The CDR3 length is 14 residues. The V gene end was trimmed by 6 bases and the J gene end by 6 bases; junction bases not matched to a gene: 12. CDR1 and CDR2 (germline): SGHRS, YFSETQ. CDR3 sequence: CASNLQGPTGEQYF. The CDR3 DNA reads as TGCGCCAGCAACCTACAGGGGCCAACGGGCGAGCAGTACTTC.

J is TRBJ2-3 and V is TRBV6-5; D might be TRBD1 (6 bases). Germline values: CDR1 MNHEY, CDR2 SVGAGI. CDR3 length equals 15 residues. V dropped 6 bases and J dropped 7 bases, with 20 bases sitting between them. The CDR3 DNA sequence: TGTGCCAGCAGGATGGACAGACGAGTTTTTTATACGCAGTATTTT. Its protein is CASRMDRRVFYTQYF.

V and J are TRBV4-2 and TRBJ2-1; possible D gene TRBD2, 6 bases. From germline, CDR1 is LGHNA and CDR2 YNFKEQ. The ends were cut back, 4 bases at V and 1 base at J, with 8 bases in the middle. The CDR3 sequence is 14 residues long. CDR3 sequence reads: CASSRGVSYNEQFF. The CDR3 DNA reads TGTGCCAGCAGCCGGGGGGTTTCCTACAATGAGCAGTTCTTC.

This sequence joins TRBV20-1 and TRBJ1-6, with D possibly TRBD1 on 6 matching bases. The CDR3 contains 14 residues. Trimming stripped 6 bases from V and 9 bases from J, with 18 bases between. Looked up from germline, CDR1 is DFQATT and CDR2 is SNEGSKA (reference sequence). This chain's CDR3 is CSASPQGMGSPLHF. CDR3 DNA sequence: TGCAGTGCCAGTCCCCAGGGGATGGGTTCACCCCTCCACTTT.

The V and J genes are TRBV14 and TRBJ2-5, with 7 bases identical to TRBD2. Germline V gene lookup returns CDR1 SGHDN and CDR2 FVKESK. This CDR3 has 13 amino acids. V dropped 4 bases and J dropped 7; count of bases not matched to a gene: 6. This CDR3 reads CASSLRGGGTQYF. Here the CDR3 DNA reads TGTGCCAGCAGCCTCCGAGGCGGGGGGACCCAGTACTTC.

This clone showed up just a few times. The rearrangement uses TRBV5-1 and TRBJ1-1, with a possible D match to TRBD1 (6 bases). Germline V CDR1 and CDR2: SGHRS, YFSETQ. V lost 4 bases and J 6 bases, leaving 10 bases between the germline ends. There are 12 residues in the CDR3. The CDR3 DNA reads TGCGCCAGCAGCCAGGGGTTCTCTGAAGCTTTCTTT. Amino acids: CASSQGFSEAFF.

The chain recombines TRBV18 with TRBJ2-2; TRBD1 is a possible D gene (6 bases). The V gene's germline CDR1 is KGHSH and CDR2 LQKENI. The CDR3 spans 16 residues. V was cut by 4 bases and J by 0 bases, with 12 bases left in between. CDR3 sequence (DNA): TGTGCCAGCTCACGCGAGACAGGCGCGAACACCGGGGAGCTGTTTTTT. Protein product: CASSRETGANTGELFF.